This T cell receptor beta chain was recorded in a study of T cell responses to AZD1222 COVID-19 vaccine. Between the trimmed V and J ends, which lost 2 bases and 9 bases, there was a span of 5 bases. The CDR3 is 12 amino acids. In germline, CDR1 is SGHAT, CDR2 FQNNGV. Findings and caveats of the study: Repertoire samples came only from after the peak T cell response. Nearly half of spike-specific TCRs reportedly go after variant regions that carry no mutations. Possibly, clonal diversity was underestimated; donors were largely white British and included more females.

Worth noting for this clone: Its antigen remains unidentified.

The data were produced by immunoSEQ multiplex PCR, yet TCRdb's version contains in-frame clones alone and is incomplete. The sample lists around 110,000 clones, 90% to 95% occurring once. The input for sequencing was peripheral blood, taken 28 days after the second AZD1222 dose. V and J are TRBV11-2 and TRBJ1-6; D call uncertain. The clonotype was recovered from an adult who received the AZD1222 COVID-19 vaccine. The CDR3 nucleotides are TGTGCCAGCAGCTTACAAGGTTCACCCCTCCACTTT. Amino acids: CASSLQGSPLHF.